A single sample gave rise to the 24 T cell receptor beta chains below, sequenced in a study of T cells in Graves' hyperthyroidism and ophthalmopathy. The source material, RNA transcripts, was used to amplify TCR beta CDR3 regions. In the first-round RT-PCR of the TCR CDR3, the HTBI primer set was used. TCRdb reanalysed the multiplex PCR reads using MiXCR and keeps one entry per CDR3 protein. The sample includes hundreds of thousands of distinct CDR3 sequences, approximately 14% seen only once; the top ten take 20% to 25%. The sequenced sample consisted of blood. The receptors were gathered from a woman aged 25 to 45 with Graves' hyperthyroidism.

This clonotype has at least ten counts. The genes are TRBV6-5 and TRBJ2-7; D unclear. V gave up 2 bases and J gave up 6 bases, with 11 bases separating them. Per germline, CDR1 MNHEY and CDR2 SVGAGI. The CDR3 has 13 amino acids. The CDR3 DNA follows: TGTGCCAGCAGTTACGGTGTAGGCCCCGAGCAGTACTTC. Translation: CASSYGVGPEQYF.

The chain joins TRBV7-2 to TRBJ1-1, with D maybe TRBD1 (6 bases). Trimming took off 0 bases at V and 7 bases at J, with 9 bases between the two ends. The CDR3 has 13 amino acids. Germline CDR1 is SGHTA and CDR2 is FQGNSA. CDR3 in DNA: TGTGCCAGCAGCTTAGCAGGGGGTAATGAAGCTTTCTTT. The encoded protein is CASSLAGGNEAFF.

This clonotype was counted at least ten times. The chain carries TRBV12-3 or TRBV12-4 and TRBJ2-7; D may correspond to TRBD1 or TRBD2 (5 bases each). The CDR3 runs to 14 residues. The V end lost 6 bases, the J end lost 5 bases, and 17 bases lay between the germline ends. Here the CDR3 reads CASRAGASVDEQYF. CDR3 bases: TGTGCCAGCAGGGCCGGGGCCTCCGTGGACGAGCAGTACTTC.

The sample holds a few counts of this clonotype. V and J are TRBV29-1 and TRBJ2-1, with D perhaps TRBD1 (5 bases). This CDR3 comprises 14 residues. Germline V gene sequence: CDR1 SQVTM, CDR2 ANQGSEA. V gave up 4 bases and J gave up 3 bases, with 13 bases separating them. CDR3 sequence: CSVAGRVGYNEQFF. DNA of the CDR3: TGCAGCGTTGCAGGCAGGGTAGGCTACAATGAGCAGTTCTTC.

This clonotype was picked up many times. The DNA of the CDR3 is TGTGCCAGCAGCTTTCTCACCACGGGAGCTTACAATGAGCAGTTCTTC. Translated, it gives CASSFLTTGAYNEQFF. This chain connects TRBV11-2 to TRBJ2-1, with D maybe TRBD2 (6 bases). The V and J ends lost 3 bases and 4 bases respectively, with 16 bases between them. Per germline, CDR1 SGHAT and CDR2 FQNNGV. CDR3 length equals 16 residues.

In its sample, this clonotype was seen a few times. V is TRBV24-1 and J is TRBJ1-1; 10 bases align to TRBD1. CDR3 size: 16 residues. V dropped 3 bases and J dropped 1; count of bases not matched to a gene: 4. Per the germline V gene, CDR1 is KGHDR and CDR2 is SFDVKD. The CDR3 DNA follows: TGTGCCACCAGTGATACCGGGACAGGGGCGAACACTGAAGCTTTCTTT. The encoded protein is CATSDTGTGANTEAFF.

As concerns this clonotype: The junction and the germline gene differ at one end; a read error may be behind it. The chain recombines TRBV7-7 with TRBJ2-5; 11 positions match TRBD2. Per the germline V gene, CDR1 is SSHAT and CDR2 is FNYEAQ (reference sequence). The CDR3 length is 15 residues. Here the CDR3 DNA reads TGTGCTAGCAGCCACGGACTAGCGGGCCAAGAGACCCAGTACTTC. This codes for CASSHGLAGQETQYF.

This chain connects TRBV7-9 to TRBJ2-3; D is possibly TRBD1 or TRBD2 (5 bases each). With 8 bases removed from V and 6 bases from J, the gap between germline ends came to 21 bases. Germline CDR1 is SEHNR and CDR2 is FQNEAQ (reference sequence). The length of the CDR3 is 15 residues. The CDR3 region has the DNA TGTGCCAGCCCGCCGGGGCGGGCCTTTCGGGATACGCAGTATTTT. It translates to CASPPGRAFRDTQYF.

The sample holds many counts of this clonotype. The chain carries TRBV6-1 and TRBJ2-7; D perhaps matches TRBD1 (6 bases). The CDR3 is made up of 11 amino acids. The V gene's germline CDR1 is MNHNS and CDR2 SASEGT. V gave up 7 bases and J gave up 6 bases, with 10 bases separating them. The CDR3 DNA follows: TGTGCCAGCATGAGGGGGTTCGAGCAGTACTTC. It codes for CASMRGFEQYF.

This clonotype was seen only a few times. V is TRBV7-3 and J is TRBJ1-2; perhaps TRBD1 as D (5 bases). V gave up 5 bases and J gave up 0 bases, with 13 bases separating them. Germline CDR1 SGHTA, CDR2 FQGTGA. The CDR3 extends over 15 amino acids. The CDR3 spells CASSQSGGANYGYTF. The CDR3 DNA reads TGTGCCAGCAGCCAAAGTGGAGGGGCTAACTATGGCTACACCTTC.

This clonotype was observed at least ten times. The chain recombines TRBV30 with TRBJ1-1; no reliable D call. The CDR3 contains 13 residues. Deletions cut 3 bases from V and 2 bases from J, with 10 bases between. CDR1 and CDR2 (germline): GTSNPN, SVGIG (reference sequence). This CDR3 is CAWRESSNTEAFF. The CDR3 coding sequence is TGTGCCTGGAGGGAATCATCCAACACTGAAGCTTTCTTT.

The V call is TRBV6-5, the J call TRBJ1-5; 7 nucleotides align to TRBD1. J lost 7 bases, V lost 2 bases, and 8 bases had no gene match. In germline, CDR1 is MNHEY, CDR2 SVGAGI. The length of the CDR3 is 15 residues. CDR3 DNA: TGTGCCAGCAGTTACGGCAGGGGGATGGGACAGCCCCAGCATTTT. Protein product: CASSYGRGMGQPQHF.

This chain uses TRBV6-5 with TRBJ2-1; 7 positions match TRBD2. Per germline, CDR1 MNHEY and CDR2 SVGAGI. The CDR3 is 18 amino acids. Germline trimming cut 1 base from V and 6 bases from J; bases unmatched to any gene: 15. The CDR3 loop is CASSYFHSWEGRLNEQFF. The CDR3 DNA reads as TGTGCCAGCAGTTACTTCCATAGCTGGGAGGGTCGGCTCAATGAGCAGTTCTTC.

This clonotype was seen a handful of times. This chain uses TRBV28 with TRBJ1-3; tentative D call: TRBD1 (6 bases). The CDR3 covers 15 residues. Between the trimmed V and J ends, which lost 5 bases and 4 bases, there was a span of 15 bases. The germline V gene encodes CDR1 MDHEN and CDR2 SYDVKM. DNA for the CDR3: TGTGCCAGCAGTCGAAGCCGGGGGCCCGGAAACACCATATATTTT. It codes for CASSRSRGPGNTIYF.

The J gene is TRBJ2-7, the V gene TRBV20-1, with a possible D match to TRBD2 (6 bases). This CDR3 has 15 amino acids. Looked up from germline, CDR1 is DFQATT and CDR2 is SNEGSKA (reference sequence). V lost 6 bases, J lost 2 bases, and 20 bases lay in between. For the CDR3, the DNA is TGCAGTGCGGCCGGGACTCACTCCACCCCCTACGAGCAGTACTTC. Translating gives CSAAGTHSTPYEQYF.

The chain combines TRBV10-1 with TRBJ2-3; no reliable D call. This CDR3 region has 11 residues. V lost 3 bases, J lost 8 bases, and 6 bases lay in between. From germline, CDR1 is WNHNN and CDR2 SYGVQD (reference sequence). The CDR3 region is CASSDGPTQYF. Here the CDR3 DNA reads TGCGCCAGCAGTGATGGACCTACGCAGTATTTT.

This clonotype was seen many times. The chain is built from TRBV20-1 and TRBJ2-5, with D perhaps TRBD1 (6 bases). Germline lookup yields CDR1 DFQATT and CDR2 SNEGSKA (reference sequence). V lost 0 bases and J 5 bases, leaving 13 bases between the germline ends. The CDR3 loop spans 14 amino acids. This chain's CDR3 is CSARDPDGQETQYF. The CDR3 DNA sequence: TGCAGTGCTAGAGACCCAGACGGACAGGAGACCCAGTACTTC.

The CDR3 here is CASSLVLGTGDQPQHF. DNA for the CDR3: TGTGCCAGCAGTTTAGTCCTCGGGACAGGGGATCAGCCCCAGCATTTT. The chain employs TRBV12-3 or TRBV12-4 and TRBJ1-5, with 10 bases lining up with TRBD1. V was clipped by 1 base and J by 5 bases; unmatched bases: 5. The CDR3 loop spans 16 amino acids.

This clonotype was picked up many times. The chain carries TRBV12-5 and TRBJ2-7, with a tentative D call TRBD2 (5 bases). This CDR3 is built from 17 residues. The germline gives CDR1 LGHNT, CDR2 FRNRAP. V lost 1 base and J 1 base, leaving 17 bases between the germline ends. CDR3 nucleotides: TGTGCTAGTGGTTTGGACCTCGGCGGGCAGGCTTCCTACGAGCAGTACTTC. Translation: CASGLDLGGQASYEQYF. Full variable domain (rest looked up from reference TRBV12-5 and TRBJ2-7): DARVTQTPRHKVTEMGQEVTMRCQPILGHNTVFWYRQTMMQGLELLAYFRNRAPLDDSGMPKDRFSAEMPDATLATLKIQPSEPRDSAVYFCASGLDLGGQASYEQYFGPGTRLTVT.

The DNA for the CDR3 is TGTGCCAGCAGCCGTACCTGGGGAGATGGCTACACCTTC. As protein: CASSRTWGDGYTF. J is TRBJ1-2 and V is TRBV5-5, with D uncertain. This CDR3 has 13 residues. V was clipped by 4 bases and J by 6 bases, with 13 bases between them. Germline V gene data show CDR1 as SGHKS and CDR2 as YYEKEE (reference sequence).

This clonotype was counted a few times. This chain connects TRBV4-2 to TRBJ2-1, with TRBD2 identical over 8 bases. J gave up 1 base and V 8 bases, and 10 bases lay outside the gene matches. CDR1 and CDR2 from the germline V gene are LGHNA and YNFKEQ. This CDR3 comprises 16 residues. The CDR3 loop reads CASAQDPGGSYNEQFF. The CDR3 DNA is TGTGCCAGCGCCCAGGACCCGGGAGGGTCCTACAATGAGCAGTTCTTC.

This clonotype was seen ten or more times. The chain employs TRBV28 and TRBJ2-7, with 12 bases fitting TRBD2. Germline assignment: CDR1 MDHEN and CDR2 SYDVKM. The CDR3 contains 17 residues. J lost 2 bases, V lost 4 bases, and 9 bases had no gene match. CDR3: CASSYGTSGFVTYEQYF. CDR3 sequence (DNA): TGTGCCAGCAGTTACGGGACTAGCGGGTTCGTCACCTACGAGCAGTACTTC.

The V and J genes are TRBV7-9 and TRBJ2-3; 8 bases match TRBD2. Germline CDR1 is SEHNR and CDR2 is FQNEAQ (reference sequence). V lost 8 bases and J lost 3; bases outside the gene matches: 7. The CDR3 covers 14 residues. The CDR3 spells CASALTSATDTQYF. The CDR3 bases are TGTGCCAGCGCTCTGACTAGCGCTACAGATACGCAGTATTTT.

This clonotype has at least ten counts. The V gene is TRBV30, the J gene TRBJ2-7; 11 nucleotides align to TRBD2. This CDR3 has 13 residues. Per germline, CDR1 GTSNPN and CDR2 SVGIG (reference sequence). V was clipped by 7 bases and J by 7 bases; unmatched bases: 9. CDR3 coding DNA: TGTGCCTTGCGGACTAGCGGGCTTGGGGAGCAGTACTTC. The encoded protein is CALRTSGLGEQYF.